The rows below give T cell receptor beta chains drawn from one sample of a study of beta chain features in type 1 diabetes. The data were produced by immunoSEQ multiplex PCR, yet TCRdb's version contains in-frame clones alone and is incomplete. The table includes hundreds of thousands of clones, around an eighth detected once. The sequenced material came from naive CD4+ T cells from blood. These receptor sequences come from a man aged 18 to 30 with type 1 diabetes. The CDR3 runs from the conserved cysteine through the conserved F or W. Expanded clones get a size class; other rows say once, few or many, or leave the size out.

j_call v_call clone_size cdr3_aa
TRBJ1-5 TRBV6-4 few CASSGPDRECQPQHF
TRBJ2-5 TRBV9 NA CASSVAGLEETQYF
TRBJ2-7 TRBV30 NA CAWKAGATYEQYF
TRBJ2-5 TRBV7-2 NA CASSPDRSGETQYF
TRBJ1-1 TRBV2 few CASRGRILREAFF
TRBJ2-1 TRBV13 few CASSLEWAEKNEQFF
TRBJ2-1 TRBV5-8 few CASSIQHGNEQFF
TRBJ1-3 TRBV4-1 few CASSQSPGQASSGNTIYF
TRBJ1-1 TRBV29-1 few CSVAPSNRVSMNTEAFF
TRBJ2-5 TRBV4-1 few CASSQPDRVEETQYF
TRBJ1-5 TRBV4-1 NA CASSQDDRVGQPQHF
TRBJ2-1 TRBV9 NA CASSDRGGKTSYNEQFF